The clone carrying this TCR beta chain was seen only a few times. Its matching antigen is unknown. Other DNA sequences in this specimen translate into the identical CDR3. The CDR3 covers 14 residues. Between the trimmed V and J ends, which lost 0 bases and 1 base, there was a span of 3 bases. Germline-derived CDR1 and CDR2 are LGHNA and YSLEER. The PCR employed 60 Vbeta primers together with 13 Jbeta primers. Only in-frame clones appear in the TCRdb table, and some are missing; sequencing was by immunoSEQ multiplex PCR. The sample consists of 180,000 or so clones, approximately 73% of them appearing once. This entry belongs to a study of cytomegalovirus exposure and HLA in healthy donors. Whole-study findings and limits: An analysis done earlier found most TCR beta V segments productive about 87% or about 30% of the time. Cytomegalovirus-associated TCR beta chains were listed, numbering 150 to 200.

The sample consisted of PBMCs. The chain couples TRBV4-3 to TRBJ2-2; D gene ambiguous. The sequence was obtained from a woman in her thirties in good health and CMV-seropositive. The CDR3 coding sequence is TGCGCCAGCAGCCAAGACAGGAACACCGGGGAGCTGTTTTTT. It yields the protein CASSQDRNTGELFF.